This TCR beta chain was recorded in a study of T cell responses to AZD1222 COVID-19 vaccine. Findings of the study overall: Donors skewed white British and female; clonal diversity was possibly underestimated.

Worth noting for this clone: What it binds is not known.

Repertoires were generated with immunoSEQ multiplex PCR, while TCRdb's copy carries only in-frame clones and drops some. The sample comprises some 250,000 clones, around 92% of which are singletons, and around 0.5% rests with the top ten. The CDR3 spans 14 residues. Germline CDR1 reads MNHEY; CDR2 reads SMNVEV (reference sequence). Trimming left V 0 bases short and J 7 bases short, with 10 bases between. This chain uses TRBV27 with TRBJ1-5, with D perhaps TRBD1 (6 bases). Sequences were derived from peripheral blood, sampled 28 days after the second AZD1222 dose. The clonotype comes from an adult who received the AZD1222 COVID-19 vaccine. The CDR3 sequence: CASSLSGGGQPQHF. The DNA of the CDR3 is TGTGCCAGCAGTTTATCGGGGGGCGGACAGCCCCAGCATTTT.